This T cell receptor (beta chain) was observed in a study of cytomegalovirus exposure and HLA in healthy donors. Broader study findings: Segments of the TCR beta V type were, in most cases, productive about 87% or about 30% of the time in an earlier analysis. A missense DCLRE1C variant was associated with V- and J-gene trimming of TCR beta chains in a later analysis, and an independent cohort replicated the association. The authors enumerated over 150 TCR beta chains as linked to cytomegalovirus.

The PCR had 60 Vbeta and 13 Jbeta primers. Clones were read by immunoSEQ multiplex PCR, and TCRdb kept only the in-frame ones, dropping some. The table records more than 110,000 clones, roughly 73% of them present only once. When sampled, the donors appeared nominally healthy, though they likely had unrecorded immune exposures. About this clone itself: Its cognate antigen is unknown.

The receptor was isolated from a human donor in good health. The material sequenced was PBMCs.

The CDR3 reads CASSQGRDQPQHF. The CDR3 nucleotides are TGTGCCAGCAGCCAAGGGAGAGATCAGCCCCAGCATTTT. The V call is TRBV4-2, the J call TRBJ1-5; no firm D call. The CDR3 is 13 residues long. The germline CDR1 and CDR2 sequences are LGHNA and YNFKEQ. V was shortened by 1 base and J by 5 bases, with 6 bases between the two germline ends.